This T cell receptor beta chain appears in the sequencing data of a study of blood T cell repertoires in COVID-19. The CDR3 has 15 residues. Per the germline V gene, CDR1 is SGHTA and CDR2 is FQGNSA. The ends were cut back, 1 base at V and 6 bases at J, with 15 bases in the middle. Per the original data handling: Reference gene primers were amplified, and this amplification served to estimate nucleated cell counts. The method was immunoSEQ multiplex PCR; TCRdb's version includes in-frame clones alone and lacks a portion of them. The DNA gave D and trimming, while V, J and clone size come from that table. Found here are 150,000 to 200,000 clones, around 90% of them singletons; the top ten hold nearly 0.55%.

The sample consisted of peripheral blood. The chain uses TRBV7-2 and TRBJ1-2; D unclear. This receptor was identified in a man over 45 with acute or convalescent COVID-19. The CDR3 bases are TGTGCCAGCAGCTTAGGGTACCGCCAGTTCGATGGCTACACCTTC. Translating gives CASSLGYRQFDGYTF.